One T cell receptor beta chain is described in this entry. These data are taken from a study of blood T cells in healthy people across ages. CDR3 length equals 13 residues. Trimming cost V 1 base and J 2 bases, with 5 bases left between them. Looked up from germline, CDR1 is SGHDN and CDR2 is FVKESK. With a J-beta primer mix and a sample-barcoded 5' primer, a second PCR ran about 7 to 12 cycles. TCRdb recomputed calls from the 5' RACE reads with MiXCR, one row per CDR3 protein. In the table there are approximately 400,000 distinct CDR3 sequences, roughly half of which are singletons. The rearrangement uses TRBV14 and TRBJ1-2, with D hard to call. The sequence came from a man aged 60 to 69 in good health. Material: blood. The CDR3 DNA sequence: TGTGCCAGCAGCCAAGTCAACAACTATGGCTACACCTTC. Protein sequence: CASSQVNNYGYTF.